This T cell receptor beta chain was captured in a study of blood T cell repertoires in COVID-19 (dated by TCRdb to 2018 to 2020). For the wider study: Collaborator samples came from the United States, Italy and Spain and covered acute and convalescent phases of COVID-19. The material from the prospective study consisted of cDNA or gDNA derived from T cells, B-cell-depleted T cells, or PBMCs. HLA class I and class II types, where available, came from metadata supplied by the sample provider rather than from assay-based typing. The dataset comprised deeply sampled blood TCRbeta repertoires from subjects exposed to, actively infected with, or recovered from COVID-19. The samples were drawn from the first 160 participants of the ongoing ImmuneRACE study and from about 1,200 subjects provided by 6 global collaborators. The repertoires were released in a freely available public database intended as a resource for research on the immune response to SARS-CoV-2. Nearly every sample came with metadata listing a de-identified subject ID, COVID-19 status, age in years and sex.

The CDR3 runs 15 amino acids, cysteine and phenylalanine included. Only CDR3 DNA remains: 45 bases, in frame from the first base. The CDR1 and CDR2 encoded by the germline V gene are SGHVS and FQNEAQ. V ends up 2 bases short and J 6 bases short, with an unmatched junction base count of 3. The immunoSEQ Assay, a bias-controlled multiplex PCR, was used to amplify TCRbeta CDR3 regions from genomic DNA. In the paper's pipeline: Nucleated cell counts per sample were estimated from amplification of reference gene primers within the assay. Sequence reads were collapsed and filtered to measure the absolute abundance of every unique TCRbeta CDR3 rearrangement. Productive Simpson clonality was computed per sample as the square root of Simpson's diversity index over productive rearrangements. TCRdb took over this immuneACCESS table, retaining in-frame rearrangements with V and J assigned. Such tables are incomplete; in checked studies, under half of the missing clones stem from an unresolved V gene, and the remainder is unexplained. V, J and clone size are taken as reported in that table, and D and trimming were inferred from the DNA itself. This sample comprises about 190,000 clones, roughly 80% of them detected only once. Jointly, the top ten make up 17% of the sample.

Study-level results and caveats: The quantity of clinical and demographic metadata differed by source and by participant and was supplied without curation.

On this clone itself: The antigen it binds to is not known. Base qualities are not at hand, and no much larger clone is one base apart.

Whole blood was collected in K2EDTA tubes by collaborating institutions according to the institutions' own protocols. For TCRbeta analysis, collaborators shipped samples as frozen whole blood, isolated PBMCs, or DNA extracted from either of those sample types. The sequence came from a man aged 55 to 69 with active or convalescent COVID-19. The chain uses TRBV7-8 and TRBJ2-2; TRBD1 matches 10 bases in the middle. The sequencing input was peripheral blood. The DNA is TGTGCCAGCAGCTTACGACAGGGGGCCGCCGGGGAGCTGTTTTTT. Translated, this gives CASSLRQGAAGELFF.